Listed below are T cell receptor beta chains from one sample, sequenced in a study of cytomegalovirus exposure and HLA in healthy donors. Produced via immunoSEQ multiplex PCR; TCRdb's table is partial and in-frame only. This repertoire shows over 150,000 clones, 82% found once; its top ten account for roughly a tenth. Sequences were obtained from PBMCs. The receptors derive from a man aged 45 to 65 in good health and CMV-seropositive. Each CDR3 is given without its conserved first and last residue. Fields, in order: V gene, J gene, D gene, CDR3 protein. The D gene is left open where the match is weak.

V: TRBV2; J: TRBJ1-5; D: TRBD1; CDR3: ASSARQGAGQPQH
V: TRBV5-4; J: TRBJ1-6; D: -; CDR3: ASSPGRELSPLH
V: TRBV7-6; J: TRBJ2-2; D: -; CDR3: ASSLGRRNTGELF
V: TRBV28; J: TRBJ1-2; D: -; CDR3: ASSFRDYGYT
V: TRBV19; J: TRBJ2-7; D: -; CDR3: ASNPSGGRHHSYEQY
V: TRBV18; J: TRBJ2-5; D: TRBD1; CDR3: ASSPGQGLGETQY
V: TRBV9; J: TRBJ1-3; D: -; CDR3: ASSGSSGNTIY
V: TRBV7-9; J: TRBJ2-1; D: TRBD1; CDR3: SSSLASWDRESYNEQF
V: TRBV19; J: TRBJ2-1; D: TRBD1; CDR3: ASAGQGRNEQF
V: TRBV5-1; J: TRBJ2-1; D: -; CDR3: ASSLGGEVYNEQF
V: TRBV28; J: TRBJ2-7; D: -; CDR3: ASSSPGRGNSYEQY
V: TRBV7-2; J: TRBJ1-4; D: -; CDR3: ASSLEQYNEKLF
V: TRBV6-4; J: TRBJ2-5; D: -; CDR3: ASRGSGETQY
V: TRBV11-2; J: TRBJ2-3; D: TRBD2; CDR3: ASSGGGGDTQY
V: TRBV29-1; J: TRBJ1-1; D: -; CDR3: SVDAVAF
V: TRBV14; J: TRBJ2-4; D: TRBD2; CDR3: ASSQGGGSKNSQY
V: TRBV19; J: TRBJ2-7; D: -; CDR3: ASSPERQFSSYEQY
V: TRBV30; J: TRBJ1-2; D: -; CDR3: AWIGGWDYGYT
V: TRBV11-2; J: TRBJ2-1; D: -; CDR3: ASSLDVVANEQF
V: TRBV10-3; J: TRBJ2-1; D: TRBD2; CDR3: AISETHGGGGEQF
V: TRBV19; J: TRBJ1-1; D: -; CDR3: ASRGWAQEQAF
V: TRBV27; J: TRBJ2-1; D: -; CDR3: ASSPRLGWTYNEQF
V: TRBV27; J: -; D: TRBD2; CDR3: ASNPTGTSGRAGEQY
V: TRBV7-9; J: TRBJ2-7; D: TRBD2; CDR3: ASTDGTSGGKAYEQY
V: TRBV7-9; J: TRBJ1-3; D: -; CDR3: ASSLSGAGGNTIY
V: TRBV7-9; J: TRBJ2-2; D: TRBD1; CDR3: ASSFTQGAGELF
V: TRBV4-1; J: TRBJ2-3; D: TRBD2; CDR3: ASSHQLTSGTPYTQY
V: TRBV10-3; J: TRBJ1-3; D: -; CDR3: AIGGYSGNTIY
V: TRBV6-6; J: TRBJ2-3; D: TRBD2; CDR3: ASSPGLASDTQY
V: TRBV7-6; J: TRBJ2-3; D: TRBD1; CDR3: ASSLVRPDRGTDTQY
V: TRBV6-5; J: TRBJ2-7; D: TRBD1; CDR3: ASRSPGQGLEQY
V: TRBV5-1; J: TRBJ2-2; D: -; CDR3: ASSVTGGRGTGELF
V: TRBV18; J: TRBJ2-6; D: -; CDR3: ASSREQVSGANVLT
V: TRBV6-4; J: TRBJ1-2; D: TRBD1; CDR3: ASSDSGQGFGYGYT
V: TRBV25-1; J: TRBJ1-2; D: -; CDR3: ASSDTGQREGYT
V: TRBV6-1; J: TRBJ2-3; D: TRBD2; CDR3: ASTRLAGISDTQY
V: TRBV6-5; J: TRBJ2-3; D: -; CDR3: ASSYSGGRSTDTQY
V: TRBV6-6; J: TRBJ2-7; D: TRBD1; CDR3: ASKGTGIHEQY
V: TRBV28; J: TRBJ2-7; D: -; CDR3: ASRLGLPSYEQY
V: TRBV19; J: TRBJ2-7; D: TRBD2; CDR3: ATGTSGTYEQY
V: TRBV19; J: TRBJ1-1; D: -; CDR3: ASTLGVNTEAF
V: TRBV5-8; J: TRBJ2-1; D: -; CDR3: ATITRDEQF
V: TRBV4-3; J: TRBJ2-7; D: -; CDR3: ASSQDQGPSYEQY
V: TRBV7-9; J: TRBJ1-5; D: -; CDR3: ASSFGGWDQPQH
V: TRBV6-4; J: TRBJ2-7; D: -; CDR3: ASSPDTYSYEQY
V: TRBV6-4; J: TRBJ2-3; D: TRBD2; CDR3: ASSDSGSGGSDTQY
V: TRBV5-5; J: TRBJ1-2; D: -; CDR3: ASSLAPDYGYT
V: TRBV7-6; J: TRBJ2-1; D: TRBD2; CDR3: ASSWTAGGRVEQF
V: TRBV18; J: TRBJ2-1; D: -; CDR3: ASSPPASVYNEQF
V: TRBV19; J: TRBJ2-7; D: -; CDR3: ASSIGADYEQY
V: TRBV28; J: TRBJ2-1; D: -; CDR3: ASSLHSEQF
V: TRBV9; J: TRBJ2-3; D: TRBD2; CDR3: ASSTGLAGGNTDTQY
V: TRBV5-6; J: TRBJ1-4; D: -; CDR3: ASSFYGQLFNEKLF
V: TRBV4-3; J: TRBJ2-3; D: TRBD2; CDR3: ASSQATSGRGDTQY
V: TRBV7-9; J: TRBJ2-2; D: TRBD1; CDR3: ASSPTDRLNTGELF